This TCR beta chain was recorded in a study of CD8+ T cells in alopecia areata. The CDR3 has 14 amino acids. In germline, CDR1 is MNHEY, CDR2 SMNVEV (reference sequence). Trimming took 4 bases from V and 0 from J, leaving 7 bases between them. This clone occurred once. Investigators isolated RNA and reverse transcribed it into cDNA to act as the sequencing template. Here immunoSEQ multiplex PCR was the method, and the copy in TCRdb shows in-frame clones only, minus some. The data hold under 250,000 clones, with roughly 56% observed a single time. Treatment given: oral pan-JAK inhibitor, 5-10 mg twice daily.

This rearrangement joins TRBV27 to TRBJ1-5; the D is unclear. The source material was CD4+ T cells sorted from blood, sampled at week 4, from a patient treated with tofacitinib. The clonotype originates from a human donor with alopecia areata. DNA for the CDR3: TGTGCCAGCAGTTCCCAAAATAGCAATCAGCCCCAGCATTTT. This sequence encodes CASSSQNSNQPQHF.